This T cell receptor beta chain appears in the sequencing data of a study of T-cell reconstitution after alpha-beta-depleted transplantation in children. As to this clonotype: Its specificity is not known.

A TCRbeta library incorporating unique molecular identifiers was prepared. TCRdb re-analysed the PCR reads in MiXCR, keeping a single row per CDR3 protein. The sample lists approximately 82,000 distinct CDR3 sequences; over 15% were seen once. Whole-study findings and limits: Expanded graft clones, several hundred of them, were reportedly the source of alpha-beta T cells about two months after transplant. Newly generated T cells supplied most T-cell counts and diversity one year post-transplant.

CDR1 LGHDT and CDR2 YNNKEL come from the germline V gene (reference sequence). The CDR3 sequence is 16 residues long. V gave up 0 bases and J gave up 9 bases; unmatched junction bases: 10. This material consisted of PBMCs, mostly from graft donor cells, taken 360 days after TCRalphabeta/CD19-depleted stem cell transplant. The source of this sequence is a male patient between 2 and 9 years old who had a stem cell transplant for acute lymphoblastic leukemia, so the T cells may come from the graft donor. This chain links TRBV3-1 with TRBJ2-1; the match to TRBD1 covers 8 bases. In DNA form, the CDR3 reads TGTGCCAGCAGCCAAGATACGGCAGGGGGCGAGGGTGAGCAGTTCTTC. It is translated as CASSQDTAGGEGEQFF.